The 8 T cell receptor beta chains reported below all come from one sample, sequenced in a study of CD8 T cells in ankylosing spondylitis. These receptors have no known antigen. The study, taken as a whole, reports: In ankylosing spondylitis blood, a motif of eight highly homologous TCR beta variants appeared characteristic.

TCRdb fed the 5' RACE reads into MiXCR, producing one record per CDR3 protein. Of hundreds of thousands of distinct CDR3 sequences listed, more than 9.5% are singletons. Sequenced input: blood, either unsorted or a sorted T cell fraction (not recorded which). The receptor source for this set is a male donor with ankylosing spondylitis.

This clonotype was observed a handful of times. The gene calls are TRBV20-1 and TRBJ2-7; the match to TRBD2 covers 7 bases. V dropped 0 bases and J dropped 2; count of bases not matched to a gene: 13. The germline gives CDR1 DFQATT, CDR2 SNEGSKA (reference sequence). This CDR3 is 17 amino acids long. The CDR3 sequence is CSARDSMTAGHTYEQYF. As DNA, the CDR3 is TGCAGTGCTAGAGATTCCATGACAGCGGGGCACACCTACGAGCAGTACTTC.

This chain links TRBV2 with TRBJ1-5; D not certain. Deletions cut 1 base from V and 7 bases from J, with 14 bases between. Germline V gene data show CDR1 as SNHLY and CDR2 as FYNNEI. CDR3 length: 15 amino acids. CDR3 residues: CASSEGGGVGQPQHF. CDR3 sequence (DNA): TGTGCCAGCAGTGAAGGTGGCGGGGTCGGACAGCCCCAGCATTTT.

This clonotype has ten or more counts. V gene TRBV29-1 combines with J gene TRBJ1-1; tentative D call: TRBD1 (6 bases). The CDR3 length is 14 residues. V was trimmed by 7 bases and J by 7 bases, leaving 22 bases between them. Per germline, CDR1 SQVTM and CDR2 ANQGSEA. The CDR3 loop is CSAQGRGGGNEAFF. The CDR3 DNA reads as TGCAGCGCTCAGGGGCGGGGAGGCGGAAATGAAGCTTTCTTT.

V gene TRBV5-1 combines with J gene TRBJ2-1, with D possibly TRBD2 on 6 matching bases. Germline assignment: CDR1 SGHRS and CDR2 YFSETQ. This CDR3 has 16 amino acids. Deletions cut 0 bases from V and 4 bases from J, with 14 bases between. This CDR3 reads CASSLVVAEKYNEQFF. The CDR3 DNA reads as TGCGCCAGCAGCTTGGTGGTAGCGGAAAAGTACAATGAGCAGTTCTTC.

The chain has TRBV24-1 and TRBJ2-3; possible D gene TRBD2, 6 bases. V lost 4 bases to trimming and J lost 1 base, with 11 bases between them. The length of the CDR3 is 15 residues. Germline loops: CDR1 KGHDR, CDR2 SFDVKD. CDR3 protein: CATSDPGTRTDTQYF. CDR3 DNA: TGTGCCACCAGTGACCCCGGGACTCGCACAGATACGCAGTATTTT.

The gene calls are TRBV2 and TRBJ2-2, with 11 bases fitting TRBD2. The CDR3 runs to 15 residues. Losses at the gene ends were 8 bases for V and 6 bases for J; bases not matched to a gene: 8. CDR1 and CDR2 from the germline V gene are SNHLY and FYNNEI. The CDR3 loop reads CASRRLAGQAGELFF. DNA of the CDR3: TGTGCCAGCCGGAGACTAGCGGGACAAGCCGGGGAGCTGTTTTTT.

This clonotype was seen ten or more times. This rearrangement joins TRBV10-1 to TRBJ2-1, with 11 bases that match TRBD2. With V trimmed by 3 bases and J by 0 bases, 4 bases remained unmatched. This CDR3 is built from 17 residues. Germline V gene lookup returns CDR1 WNHNN and CDR2 SYGVQD (reference sequence). Here the CDR3 reads CASSDPSGRYSYNEQFF. The CDR3 coding sequence is TGCGCCAGCAGTGACCCTAGCGGGAGGTACTCCTACAATGAGCAGTTCTTC.

This clonotype was recorded a few times. The chain is built from TRBV20-1 and TRBJ2-5; 7 nucleotides agree with TRBD1. Germline V lookup: CDR1 DFQATT, CDR2 SNEGSKA (reference sequence). Trimming took 2 bases from V and 4 from J; bases not matched to a gene: 4. The CDR3 is made up of 13 amino acids. The CDR3 bases are TGCAGTGCTAGAATAGGGGGCCCAGAGACCCAGTACTTC. It yields the protein CSARIGGPETQYF.